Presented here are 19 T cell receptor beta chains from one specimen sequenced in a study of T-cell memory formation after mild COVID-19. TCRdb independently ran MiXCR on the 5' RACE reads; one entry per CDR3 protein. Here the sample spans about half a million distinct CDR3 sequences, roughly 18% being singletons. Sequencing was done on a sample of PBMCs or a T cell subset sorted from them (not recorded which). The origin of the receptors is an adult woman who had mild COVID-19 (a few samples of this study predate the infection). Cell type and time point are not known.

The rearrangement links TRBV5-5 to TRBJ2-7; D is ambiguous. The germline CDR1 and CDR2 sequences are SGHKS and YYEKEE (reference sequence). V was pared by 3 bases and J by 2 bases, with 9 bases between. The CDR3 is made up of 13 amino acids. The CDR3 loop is CASSYRSTYEQYF. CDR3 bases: TGTGCCAGCAGCTATCGCAGTACCTACGAGCAGTACTTC.

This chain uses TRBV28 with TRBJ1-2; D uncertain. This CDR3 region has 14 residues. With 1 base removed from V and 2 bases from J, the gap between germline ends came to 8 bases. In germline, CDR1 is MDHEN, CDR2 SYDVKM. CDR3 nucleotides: TGTGCCAGCAGTTTATCGGTCACGAACTATGGCTACACCTTC. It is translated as CASSLSVTNYGYTF.

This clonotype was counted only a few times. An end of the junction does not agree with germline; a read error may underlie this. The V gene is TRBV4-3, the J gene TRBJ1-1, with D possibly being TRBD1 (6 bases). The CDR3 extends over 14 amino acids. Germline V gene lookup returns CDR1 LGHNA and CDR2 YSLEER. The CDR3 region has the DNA TGCGCCAGCGGCCACAGGGCGGGGAACACTGAAGCTTTCTTT. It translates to CASGHRAGNTEAFF.

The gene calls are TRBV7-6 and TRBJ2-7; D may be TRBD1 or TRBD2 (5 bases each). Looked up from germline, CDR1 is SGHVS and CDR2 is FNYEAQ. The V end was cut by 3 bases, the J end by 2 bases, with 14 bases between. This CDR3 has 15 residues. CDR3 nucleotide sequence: TGTGCCAGCAGCTTCGGGACGGACGACGCCTACGAGCAGTACTTC. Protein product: CASSFGTDDAYEQYF.

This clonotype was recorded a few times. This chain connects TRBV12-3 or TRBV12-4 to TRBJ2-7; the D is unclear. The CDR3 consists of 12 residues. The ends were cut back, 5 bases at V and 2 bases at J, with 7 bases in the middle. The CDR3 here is CASSVGAYEQYF. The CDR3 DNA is TGTGCCAGCAGTGTCGGCGCCTACGAGCAGTACTTC.

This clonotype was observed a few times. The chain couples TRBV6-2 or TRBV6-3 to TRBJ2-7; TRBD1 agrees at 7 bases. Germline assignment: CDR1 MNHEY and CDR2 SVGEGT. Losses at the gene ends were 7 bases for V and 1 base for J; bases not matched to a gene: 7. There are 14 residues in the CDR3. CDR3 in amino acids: CASTLGQTSYEQYF. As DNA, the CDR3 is TGTGCCAGCACATTGGGACAGACTTCCTACGAGCAGTACTTC.

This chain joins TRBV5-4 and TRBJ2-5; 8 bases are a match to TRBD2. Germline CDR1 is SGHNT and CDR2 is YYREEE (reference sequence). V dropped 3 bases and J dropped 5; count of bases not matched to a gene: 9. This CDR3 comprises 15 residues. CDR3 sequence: CASSSGTRGGETQYF. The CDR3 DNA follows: TGTGCCAGCAGCTCCGGGACTAGAGGAGGGGAGACCCAGTACTTC.

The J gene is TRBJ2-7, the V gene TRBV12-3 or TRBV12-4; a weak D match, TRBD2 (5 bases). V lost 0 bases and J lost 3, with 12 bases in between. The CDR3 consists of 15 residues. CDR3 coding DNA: TGTGCCAGCAGTTTAGCCCTCGCGGGCGGCTACGAGCAGTACTTC. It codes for CASSLALAGGYEQYF.

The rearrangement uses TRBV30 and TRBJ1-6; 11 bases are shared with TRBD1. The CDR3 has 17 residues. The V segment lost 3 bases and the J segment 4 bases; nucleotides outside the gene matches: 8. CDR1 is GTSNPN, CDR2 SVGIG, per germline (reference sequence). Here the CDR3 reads CAWSPRGQGGYNSPLHF. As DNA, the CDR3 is TGTGCCTGGAGCCCCAGGGGACAGGGGGGTTATAATTCACCCCTCCACTTT.

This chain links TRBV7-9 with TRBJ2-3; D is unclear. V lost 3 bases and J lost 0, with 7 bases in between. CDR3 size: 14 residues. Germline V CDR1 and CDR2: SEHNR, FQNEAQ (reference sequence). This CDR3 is CASSFSVSTDTQYF. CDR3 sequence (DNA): TGTGCCAGCAGCTTCAGTGTTAGCACAGATACGCAGTATTTT.

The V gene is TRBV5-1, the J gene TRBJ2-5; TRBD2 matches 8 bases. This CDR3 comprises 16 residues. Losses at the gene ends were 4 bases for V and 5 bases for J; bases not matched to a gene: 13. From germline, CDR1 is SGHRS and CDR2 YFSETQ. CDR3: CASSQEPAGASETQYF. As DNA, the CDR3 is TGCGCCAGCAGCCAGGAACCAGCGGGAGCATCGGAGACCCAGTACTTC. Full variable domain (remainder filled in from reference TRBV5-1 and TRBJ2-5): KAGVTQTPRYLIKTRGQQVTLSCSPISGHRSVSWYQQTPGQGLQFLFEYFSETQRNKGNFPGRFSGRQFSNSRSEMNVSTLELGDSALYLCASSQEPAGASETQYFGPGTRLLVL.

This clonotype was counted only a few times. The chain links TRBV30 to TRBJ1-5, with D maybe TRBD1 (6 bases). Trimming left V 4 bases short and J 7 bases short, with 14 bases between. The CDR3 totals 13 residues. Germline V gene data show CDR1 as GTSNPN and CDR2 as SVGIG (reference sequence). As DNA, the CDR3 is TGTGCCTGGACTGGAGGGGGAGGCCAGCCCCAGCATTTT. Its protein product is CAWTGGGGQPQHF.

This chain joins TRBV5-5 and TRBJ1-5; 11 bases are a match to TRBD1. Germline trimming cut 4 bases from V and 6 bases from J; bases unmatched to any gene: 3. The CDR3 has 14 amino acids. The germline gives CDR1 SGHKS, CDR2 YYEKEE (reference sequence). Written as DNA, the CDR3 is TGTGCCAGCAGCCCGGGACAGGGGGTTCAGCCCCAGCATTTT. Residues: CASSPGQGVQPQHF.

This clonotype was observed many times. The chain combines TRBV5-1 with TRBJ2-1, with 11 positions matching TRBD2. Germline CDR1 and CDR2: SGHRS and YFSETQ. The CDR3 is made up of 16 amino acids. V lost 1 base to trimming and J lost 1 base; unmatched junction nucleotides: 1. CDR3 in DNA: TGCGCCAGCAGCTTGACTAGCGGGGGTTCCTACAATGAGCAGTTCTTC. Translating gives CASSLTSGGSYNEQFF. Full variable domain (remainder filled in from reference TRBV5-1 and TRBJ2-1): KAGVTQTPRYLIKTRGQQVTLSCSPISGHRSVSWYQQTPGQGLQFLFEYFSETQRNKGNFPGRFSGRQFSNSRSEMNVSTLELGDSALYLCASSLTSGGSYNEQFFGPGTRLTVL.

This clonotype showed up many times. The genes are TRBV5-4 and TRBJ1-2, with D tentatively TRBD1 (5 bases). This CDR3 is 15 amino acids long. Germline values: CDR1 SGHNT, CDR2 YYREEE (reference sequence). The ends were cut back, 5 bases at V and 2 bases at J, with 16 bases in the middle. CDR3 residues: CASRIQGFGNYGYTF. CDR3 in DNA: TGTGCCAGCAGGATCCAGGGTTTCGGCAACTATGGCTACACCTTC.

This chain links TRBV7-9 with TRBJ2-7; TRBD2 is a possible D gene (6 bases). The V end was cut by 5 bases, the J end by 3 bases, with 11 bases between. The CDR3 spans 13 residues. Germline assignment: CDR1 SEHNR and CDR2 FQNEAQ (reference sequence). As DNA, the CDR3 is TGTGCCAGCAGCGTGGGAGGCTACTACGAGCAGTACTTC. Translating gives CASSVGGYYEQYF.

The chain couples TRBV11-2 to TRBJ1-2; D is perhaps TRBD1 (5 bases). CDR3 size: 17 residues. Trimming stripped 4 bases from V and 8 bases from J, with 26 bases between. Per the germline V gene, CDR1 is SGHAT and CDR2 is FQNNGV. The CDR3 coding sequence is TGTGCCAGCAGCTCGTTTAAGGGGTGGTCAGGGCCGCGGGGCTACACCTTC. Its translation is CASSSFKGWSGPRGYTF.

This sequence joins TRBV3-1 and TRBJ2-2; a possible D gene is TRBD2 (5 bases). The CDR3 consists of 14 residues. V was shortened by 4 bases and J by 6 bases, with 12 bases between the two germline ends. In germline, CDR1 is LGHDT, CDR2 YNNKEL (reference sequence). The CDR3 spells CASSPRRGSGELFF. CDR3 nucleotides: TGTGCCAGCAGCCCTCGTCGCGGGTCCGGGGAGCTGTTTTTT.

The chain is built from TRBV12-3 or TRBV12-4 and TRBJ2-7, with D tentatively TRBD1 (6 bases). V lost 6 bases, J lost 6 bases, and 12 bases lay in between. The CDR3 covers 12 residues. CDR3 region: CASSRQDTEQYF. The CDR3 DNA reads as TGTGCCAGCAGCCGACAGGATACCGAGCAGTACTTC.